The present T cell receptor (beta chain) was sequenced within a study of blood T cell repertoires in COVID-19. Study at large: Collection of acute and convalescent COVID-19 samples took place in the United States, Italy and Spain. Nucleic acid was either cDNA or gDNA, and it came from T cells, B-cell-depleted T cells, or PBMCs.

This table comes from immunoSEQ multiplex PCR, and its TCRdb copy is limited to in-frame clones, with some not included. The table has about 270,000 clones, 70% to 90% seen once. Seattle patient enrollment occurred during active infection, with longitudinal follow-up thereafter. The origin of this receptor is a woman in her seventies with COVID-19, enrolled during active disease. The material sequenced was peripheral blood.

The CDR3 loop is CASSPRGVYGYTF. The CDR3 DNA reads as TGTGCCAGCAGCCCCCGGGGAGTATATGGCTACACCTTC. The rearrangement links TRBV7-9 to TRBJ1-2; no clear D gene. V was clipped by 5 bases and J by 5 bases, with 12 bases between them. In germline, CDR1 is SEHNR, CDR2 FQNEAQ (reference sequence). The CDR3 is 13 amino acids.